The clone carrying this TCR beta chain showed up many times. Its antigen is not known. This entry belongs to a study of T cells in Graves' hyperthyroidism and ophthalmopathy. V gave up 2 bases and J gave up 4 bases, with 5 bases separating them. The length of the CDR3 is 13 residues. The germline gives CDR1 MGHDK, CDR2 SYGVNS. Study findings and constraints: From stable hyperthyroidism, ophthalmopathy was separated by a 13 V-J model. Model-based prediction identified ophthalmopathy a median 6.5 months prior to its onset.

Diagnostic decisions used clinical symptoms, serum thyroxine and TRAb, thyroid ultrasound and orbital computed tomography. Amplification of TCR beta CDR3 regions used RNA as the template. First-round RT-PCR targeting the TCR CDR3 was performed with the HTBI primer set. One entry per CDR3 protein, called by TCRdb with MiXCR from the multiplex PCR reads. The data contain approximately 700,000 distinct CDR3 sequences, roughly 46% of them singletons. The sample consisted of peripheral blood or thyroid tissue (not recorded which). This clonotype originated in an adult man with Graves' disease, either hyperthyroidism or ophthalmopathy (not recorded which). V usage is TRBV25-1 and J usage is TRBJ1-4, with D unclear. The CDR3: CASSELFNEKLFF. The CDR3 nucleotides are TGTGCCAGCAGTGAACTATTTAATGAAAAACTGTTTTTT.